This T cell receptor (beta chain) emerged from a study of blood T cell repertoires in COVID-19. Germline CDR1 KGHDR, CDR2 SFDVKD. CDR3 size: 16 residues. V was clipped by 4 bases and J by 6 bases; unmatched bases: 5. TCRdb keeps only in-frame clones here, not all; method: immunoSEQ multiplex PCR. The table lists approximately 140,000 clones, roughly 85% of them singletons, with about 8% in the top ten. This sequence joins TRBV24-1 and TRBJ2-2; TRBD1 matches at 12 bases. The material sequenced was peripheral blood. This clonotype was sampled from a woman aged 55 to 70 with COVID-19, enrolled during active disease. The CDR3 here is CATSDPGTGGSGELFF. The CDR3 nucleotides read TGTGCCACCAGTGACCCCGGGACAGGGGGCTCCGGGGAGCTGTTTTTT.